These T cell receptor beta chains were read from a single sample in a study of human T cells and chemical hapten exposure. Via MiXCR, TCRdb re-called the RACE reads, giving one row per CDR3 protein. The sample contains approximately 46,000 distinct CDR3 sequences, approximately 10% of which appear only once. Sequences were derived from whole blood, sampled in connection with sensitization to the hapten diphenylcyclopropenone (DPC). The origin of the receptors is a woman in her 30s with alopecia areata. Some clones in this sample may be carry-over from other donors' samples. CDR3s include the opening cysteine and the closing phenylalanine or tryptophan. D genes are given only for firm matches. Size is omitted from some rows. Given values are once, few, many or a class for expanded clones.

TRBJ1-6 few NA TRBV12-3/TRBV12-4 CASGGLENSPLHF TGTGCCAGCGGTGGGTTGGAAAATTCACCCCTCCACTTT
TRBJ1-4 few NA TRBV2 CASSEALGGGFEKLFF TGTGCCAGCAGTGAAGCGCTGGGGGGCGGTTTTGAAAAACTGTTTTTT
TRBJ2-7 few NA TRBV7-9 CASSLLGDTSYEQYF TGTGCCAGCAGCTTATTAGGGGACACCTCCTACGAGCAGTACTTC
TRBJ2-2 few NA TRBV5-4 CASSLMSTGELFF TGTGCCAGCAGCTTGATGTCCACCGGGGAGCTGTTTTTT
TRBJ2-3 NA TRBD1 TRBV28 CASFPGQGGDTQYF TGTGCCAGCTTTCCGGGACAGGGAGGAGATACGCAGTATTTT
TRBJ2-7 few NA TRBV20-1 CSARAQGYEQYF TGCAGTGCTAGGGCGCAGGGCTACGAGCAGTACTTC
TRBJ2-1 few NA TRBV2 CASSGLTNEQFF TGTGCCAGCAGTGGGCTGACGAATGAGCAGTTCTTC
TRBJ1-6 many NA TRBV6-2/TRBV6-3 CASSYAGLALHF TGTGCCAGCAGTTACGCCGGTTTGGCCCTCCACTTT
TRBJ2-3 NA NA TRBV6-5 CASSYDASGTDTQYF TGTGCCAGCAGTTACGACGCGTCTGGCACAGATACGCAGTATTTT
TRBJ2-1 NA NA TRBV24-1 CATRLAGEQFF TGTGCCACCAGACTGGCGGGTGAGCAGTTCTTC
TRBJ1-1 few NA TRBV19 CASSWTASMNTEAFF TGTGCCAGTAGTTGGACAGCGAGCATGAACACTGAAGCTTTCTTT
TRBJ2-1 few NA TRBV10-3 CAISGKDGYNEQFF TGTGCCATCAGTGGAAAGGACGGCTACAATGAGCAGTTCTTC
TRBJ2-7 NA NA TRBV27 CASSLSIYEQYF TGTGCCAGCAGTTTATCGATCTACGAGCAGTACTTC
TRBJ1-6 many TRBD1 TRBV29-1 CSAVQGPRNSPLHF TGCAGCGCCGTACAGGGGCCTCGAAATTCACCCCTCCACTTT
TRBJ2-5 NA NA TRBV7-8 CASSLVLGLEETQYF TGTGCCAGCAGCTTAGTTTTAGGATTGGAGGAGACCCAGTACTTC
TRBJ2-5 NA NA TRBV29-1 CSVAGRETQYF TGCAGCGTTGCGGGCAGAGAGACCCAGTACTTC
TRBJ2-2 NA NA TRBV18 CASSPSTWNTGELFF TGTGCCAGCTCACCCTCGACCTGGAACACCGGGGAGCTGTTTTTT
TRBJ1-1 NA TRBD1 TRBV28 CASSPTGGGRAEAFF TGTGCCAGCAGTCCGACAGGGGGAGGGAGAGCTGAAGCTTTCTTT
TRBJ2-2 few TRBD1 TRBV20-1 CSARPLDRGRVYGDTGELFF TGCAGTGCTAGACCCCTCGACAGGGGGAGGGTCTATGGGGACACCGGGGAGCTGTTTTTT
TRBJ2-2 few NA TRBV19 CASSIRVLQGRFTGELFF TGTGCCAGTAGTATTAGGGTCCTCCAGGGGCGTTTCACCGGGGAGCTGTTTTTT
TRBJ2-5 many NA TRBV5-1 CASGDPGETQYF TGCGCCAGCGGGGACCCCGGGGAGACCCAGTACTTC
TRBJ1-6 many NA TRBV7-8 CASSYKWRTASSYNSPLHF TGTGCCAGCAGTTATAAATGGAGGACGGCCAGCTCCTATAATTCACCCCTCCACTTT
TRBJ2-7 NA NA TRBV19 CPRGGASDPTYEQYF TGTCCCAGAGGGGGGGCGTCAGATCCGACCTACGAGCAGTACTTC
TRBJ2-2 many NA TRBV6-6 CASKGDTGELFF TGTGCCAGTAAGGGAGACACCGGGGAGCTGTTTTTT
TRBJ1-1 many TRBD1 TRBV5-1 CASSSGTGGINTEAFF TGCGCCAGCAGCTCCGGGACAGGGGGCATAAACACTGAAGCTTTCTTT
TRBJ1-1 NA NA TRBV7-2 CASSYIGRPTEAFF TGTGCCAGCAGCTATATAGGACGTCCCACTGAAGCTTTCTTT
TRBJ2-7 many NA TRBV12-3/TRBV12-4 CASSFKGSSYEQYF TGTGCCAGCAGTTTTAAAGGGTCCTCCTACGAGCAGTACTTC
TRBJ1-5 many NA TRBV7-9 CASSPTGSSNQPQHF TGTGCCAGCAGCCCGACAGGTTCAAGCAATCAGCCCCAGCATTTT
TRBJ2-5 many NA TRBV21-1 CASSKVRTAKEETQYF TGTGCCAGCAGCAAAGTAAGAACAGCGAAAGAAGAGACCCAGTACTTC
TRBJ2-5 many TRBD1 TRBV28 CASNSPGTAQETQYF TGTGCCAGCAACAGTCCCGGGACAGCGCAAGAGACCCAGTACTTC
TRBJ1-1 many NA TRBV6-5 CASSKWHRVWKTEAFF TGTGCCAGCAGTAAGTGGCACAGGGTATGGAAGACTGAAGCTTTCTTT
TRBJ1-1 many NA TRBV9 CASSRYPTVTEAFF TGTGCCAGCAGTCGATACCCGACAGTCACTGAAGCTTTCTTT
TRBJ2-1 many NA TRBV28 CASTGGGSSYNEQFF TGTGCCAGCACTGGGGGTGGGAGCTCCTACAATGAGCAGTTCTTC
TRBJ2-4 NA TRBD2 TRBV7-3 CAGAGGGGPKNIQYF TGTGCCGGGGCGGGAGGGGGCGGCCCCAAAAACATTCAGTACTTC
TRBJ2-7 few NA TRBV4-2 CASSQEGRGTPYEQYF TGTGCCAGCAGCCAGGAGGGAAGGGGTACCCCCTACGAGCAGTACTTC
TRBJ2-2 few NA TRBV3-1 CASSWEGVRGGELFF TGTGCCAGCAGCTGGGAAGGGGTTCGTGGCGGGGAGCTGTTTTTT
TRBJ1-3 few NA TRBV7-8 CASSLVGLQGSGNTIYF TGTGCCAGCAGCTTAGTAGGTTTGCAGGGCTCTGGAAACACCATATATTTT
TRBJ2-5 few TRBD2 TRBV7-2 CASSLRLASRIETQYF TGTGCCAGCAGCTTACGACTAGCGTCGAGGATAGAGACCCAGTACTTC
TRBJ2-1 NA NA TRBV4-1 CASSQEVGEQFF TGCGCCAGCAGCCAAGAAGTTGGTGAGCAGTTCTTC
TRBJ1-1 few NA TRBV12-3/TRBV12-4 CASSTTFSEAFF TGTGCCAGCTCTACAACTTTTAGTGAAGCTTTCTTT
TRBJ1-6 few NA TRBV20-1 CSAPRGPALDSPLHF TGCAGTGCTCCCCGTGGGCCGGCTTTAGATTCACCCCTCCACTTT
TRBJ2-7 few TRBD1 TRBV6-2/TRBV6-3 CASSFGQGGYEQYF TGTGCCAGCTCTTTCGGACAGGGAGGCTACGAGCAGTACTTC
TRBJ1-2 NA NA TRBV19 CASREGSPPYGYTF TGTGCCAGTAGGGAGGGTTCACCCCCCTATGGCTACACCTTC
TRBJ2-7 few TRBD1 TRBV10-3 CAISGGDRVEQYF TGTGCCATCAGTGGTGGTGACAGGGTCGAGCAGTACTTC
TRBJ1-1 few NA TRBV29-1 CSAREDTEAFF TGCAGCGCAAGGGAGGACACTGAAGCTTTCTTT
TRBJ2-2 many NA TRBV9 CASSASIRTGELFF TGTGCCAGCAGCGCGTCCATAAGGACCGGGGAGCTGTTTTTT
TRBJ1-1 few NA TRBV7-2 CASSLGLGPTEAFF TGTGCCAGCAGCTTAGGCTTAGGGCCCACTGAAGCTTTCTTT
TRBJ2-1 many TRBD2 TRBV5-1 CASSEGLADSYEQFF TGCGCCAGCAGCGAGGGACTAGCGGATAGCTATGAGCAGTTCTTC
TRBJ2-7 few TRBD1 TRBV6-6 CASRRDRISYEQYF TGTGCCAGCCGGAGGGACAGGATTTCCTACGAGCAGTACTTC
TRBJ2-4 many TRBD1 TRBV12-3/TRBV12-4 CASSWDSIQYF TGTGCCAGCAGTTGGGACAGTATTCAGTACTTC
TRBJ2-1 NA TRBD1 TRBV7-9 CASSLAQGAFYEQFF TGTGCCAGCAGCTTAGCACAGGGGGCATTTTATGAGCAGTTCTTC